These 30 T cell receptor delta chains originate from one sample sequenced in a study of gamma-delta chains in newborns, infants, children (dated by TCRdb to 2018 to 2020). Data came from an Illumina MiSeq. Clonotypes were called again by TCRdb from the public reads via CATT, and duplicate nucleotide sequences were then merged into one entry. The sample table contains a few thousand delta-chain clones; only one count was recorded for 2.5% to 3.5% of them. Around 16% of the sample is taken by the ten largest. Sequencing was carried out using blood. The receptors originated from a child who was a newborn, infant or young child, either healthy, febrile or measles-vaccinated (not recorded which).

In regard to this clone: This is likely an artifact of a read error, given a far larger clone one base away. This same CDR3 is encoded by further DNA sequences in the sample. CDR3 sequence: CACDTGGIRGTAQLFF. The CDR3 bases are TGTGCCTGTGACACGGGAGGGATACGCGGGACGGCACAACTCTTCTTT. This chain connects TRDV2 to TRDJ2; TRDD3 matches at 8 bases. The CDR3 is 16 residues long. J was trimmed by 8 bases and V by 1 base; bases with no gene match: 11. The germline CDR1 and CDR2 sequences are GEAIGNYY and EKD.

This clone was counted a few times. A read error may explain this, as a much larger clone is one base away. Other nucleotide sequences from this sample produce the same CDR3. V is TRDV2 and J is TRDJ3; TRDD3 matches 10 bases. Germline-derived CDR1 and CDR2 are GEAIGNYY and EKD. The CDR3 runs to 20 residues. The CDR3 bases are TGTGCCTTTGACAAAGTACTGGGGGATCCGAGCTCCTGGGACACCCGGCAGATGTTTTTC. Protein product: CAFDKVLGDPSSWDTRQMFF.

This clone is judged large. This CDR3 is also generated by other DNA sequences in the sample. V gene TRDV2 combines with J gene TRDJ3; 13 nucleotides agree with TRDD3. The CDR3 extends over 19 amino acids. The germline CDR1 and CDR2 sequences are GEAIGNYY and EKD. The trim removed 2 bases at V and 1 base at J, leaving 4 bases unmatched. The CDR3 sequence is CACDKILGDTSWDTRQMFF. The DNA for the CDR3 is TGTGCCTGTGACAAAATACTGGGGGATACGTCCTGGGACACCCGACAGATGTTTTTC.

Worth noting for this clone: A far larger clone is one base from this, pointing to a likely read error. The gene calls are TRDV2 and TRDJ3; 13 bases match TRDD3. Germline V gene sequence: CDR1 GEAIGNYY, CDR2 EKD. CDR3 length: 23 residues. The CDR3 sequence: CACDTRLLGDTWFGSWDIRQMFF. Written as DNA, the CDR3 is TGTGCCTGTGACACTCGCCTACTGGGGGATACGTGGTTTGGATCCTGGGACATCCGACAGATGTTTTTC.

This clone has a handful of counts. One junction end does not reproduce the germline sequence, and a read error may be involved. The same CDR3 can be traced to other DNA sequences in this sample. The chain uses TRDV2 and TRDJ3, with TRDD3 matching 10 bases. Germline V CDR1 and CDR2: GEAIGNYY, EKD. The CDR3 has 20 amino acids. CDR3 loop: CACDTVLGDLSSWDTRQMFF. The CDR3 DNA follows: TGTGCCTGTGACACCGTACTGGGGGATCTGTCCTCCTGGGACACCCGCCAGATGTTTTTC.

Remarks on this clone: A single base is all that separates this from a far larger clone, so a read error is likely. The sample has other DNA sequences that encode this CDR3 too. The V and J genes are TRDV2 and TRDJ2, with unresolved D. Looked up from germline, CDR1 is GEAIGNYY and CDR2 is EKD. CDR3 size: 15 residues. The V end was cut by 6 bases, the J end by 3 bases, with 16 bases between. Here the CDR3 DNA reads TGTGCCTGTCAAGCTAGTCATGCCCTGACAGCACAACTCTTCTTT. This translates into CACQASHALTAQLFF.

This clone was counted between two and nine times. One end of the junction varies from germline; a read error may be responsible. This chain's CDR3 is CACDTIQLSGGYEVSWDTRQMFF. The CDR3 DNA sequence: TGTGCCTGTGACACGATCCAACTCTCTGGGGGATACGAGGTCTCCTGGGACACCCGGCAGATGTTTTTC. The gene calls are TRDV2 and TRDJ3; the match to TRDD3 covers 12 bases. The germline gives CDR1 GEAIGNYY, CDR2 EKD. The CDR3 spans 23 residues.

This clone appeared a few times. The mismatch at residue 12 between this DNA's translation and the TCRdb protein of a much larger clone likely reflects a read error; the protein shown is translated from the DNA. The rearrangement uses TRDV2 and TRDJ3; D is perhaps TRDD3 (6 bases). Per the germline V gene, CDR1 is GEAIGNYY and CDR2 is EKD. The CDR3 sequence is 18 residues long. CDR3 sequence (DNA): TGTGCCTGTGACCAGGGGGTCCCGAGCTCCTGGGGCACCCGACAGATGTTTTTC. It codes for CACDQGVPSSWGTRQMFF.

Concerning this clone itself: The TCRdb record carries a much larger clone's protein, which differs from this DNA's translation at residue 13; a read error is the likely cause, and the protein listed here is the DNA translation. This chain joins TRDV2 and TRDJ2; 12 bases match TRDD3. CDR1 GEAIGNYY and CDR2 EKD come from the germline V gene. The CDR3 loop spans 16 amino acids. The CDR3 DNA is TGTGCCTGTGACATACTGGGGGATACTTTGACAGCACGACTCTTCTTT. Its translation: CACDILGDTLTARLFF.

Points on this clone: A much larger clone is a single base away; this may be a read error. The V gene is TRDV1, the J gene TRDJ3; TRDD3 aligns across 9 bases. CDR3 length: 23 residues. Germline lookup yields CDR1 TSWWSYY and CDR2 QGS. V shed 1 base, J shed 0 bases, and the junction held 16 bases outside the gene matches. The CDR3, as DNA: TGTGCTCTTGGGGAACACGGAAGAAGTACTGGGGGAAAAAGCTCCTGGGACACCCGACAGATGTTTTTC. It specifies CALGEHGRSTGGKSSWDTRQMFF.

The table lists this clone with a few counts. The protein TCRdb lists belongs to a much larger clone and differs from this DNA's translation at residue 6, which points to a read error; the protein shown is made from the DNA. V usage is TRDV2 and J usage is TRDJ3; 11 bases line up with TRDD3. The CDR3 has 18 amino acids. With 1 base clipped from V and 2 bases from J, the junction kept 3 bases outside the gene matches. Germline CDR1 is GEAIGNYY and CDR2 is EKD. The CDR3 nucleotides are TGTGCCTGTGACACGACACTGGGGGATACCTGGGACACCCGACAGATGTTTTTC. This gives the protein CACDTTLGDTWDTRQMFF.

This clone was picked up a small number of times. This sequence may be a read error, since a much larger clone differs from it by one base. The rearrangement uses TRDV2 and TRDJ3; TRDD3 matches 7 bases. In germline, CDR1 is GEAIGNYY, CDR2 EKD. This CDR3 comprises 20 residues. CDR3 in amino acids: CACDTPGWGLSSWGTRQMFF. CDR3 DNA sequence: TGTGCCTGTGACACACCGGGCTGGGGGCTAAGCTCCTGGGGCACCCGACAGATGTTTTTC.

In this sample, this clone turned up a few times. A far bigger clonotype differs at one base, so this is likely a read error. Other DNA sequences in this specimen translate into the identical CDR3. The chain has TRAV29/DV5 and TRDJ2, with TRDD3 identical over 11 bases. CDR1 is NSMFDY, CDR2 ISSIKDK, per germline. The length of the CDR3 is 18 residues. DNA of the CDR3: TGTGCGGCAAGTTCCCCCGTACTGGGGGATATTGGAACAGCACAACTCTTCTTT. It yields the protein CAASSPVLGDIGTAQLFF.

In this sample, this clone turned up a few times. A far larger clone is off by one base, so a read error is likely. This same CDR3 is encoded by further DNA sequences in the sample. The CDR3 sequence is CACDLLGEALTAQLFF. The CDR3 bases are TGTGCCTGTGACTTACTGGGGGAGGCTTTGACAGCACAGCTCTTCTTT. The genes are TRDV2 and TRDJ2; the match to TRDD3 covers 9 bases. CDR3 size: 16 residues. The V gene's germline CDR1 is GEAIGNYY and CDR2 EKD.

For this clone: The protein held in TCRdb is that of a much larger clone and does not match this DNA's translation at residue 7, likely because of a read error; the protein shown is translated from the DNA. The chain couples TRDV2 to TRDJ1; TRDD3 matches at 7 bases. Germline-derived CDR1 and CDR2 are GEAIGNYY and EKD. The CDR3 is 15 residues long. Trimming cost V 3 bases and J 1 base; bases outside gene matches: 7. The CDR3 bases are TGTGCCTGTGACTGGGGGACATGGGCCACCGATAAACTCATCTTT. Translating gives CACDWGTWATDKLIF.

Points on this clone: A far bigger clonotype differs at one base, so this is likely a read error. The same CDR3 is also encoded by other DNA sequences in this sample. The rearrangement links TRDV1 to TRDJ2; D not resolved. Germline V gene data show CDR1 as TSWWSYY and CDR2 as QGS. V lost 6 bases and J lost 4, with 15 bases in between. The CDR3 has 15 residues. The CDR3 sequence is CALGRHRARTAQLFF. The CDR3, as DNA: TGTGCTCTTGGACGACATAGGGCTCGGACAGCACAACTCTTCTTT.

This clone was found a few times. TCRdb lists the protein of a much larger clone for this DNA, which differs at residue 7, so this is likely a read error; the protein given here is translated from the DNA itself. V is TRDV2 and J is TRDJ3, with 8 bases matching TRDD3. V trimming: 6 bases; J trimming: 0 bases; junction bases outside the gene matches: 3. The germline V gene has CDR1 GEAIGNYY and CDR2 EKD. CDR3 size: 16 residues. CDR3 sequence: CACTGGNSWDTRQMFF. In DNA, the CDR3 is TGTGCCTGTACTGGGGGGAACTCCTGGGACACCCGACAGATGTTTTTC.

The CDR3 spells CALGEGVPLWTGGYKTAQLFF. The DNA of the CDR3 is TGTGCTCTTGGGGAAGGGGTCCCGCTATGGACTGGGGGATACAAGACAGCACAACTCTTCTTT. The V call is TRDV1, the J call TRDJ2, with 12 bases identical to TRDD3. The CDR3 sequence is 21 residues long. CDR1 and CDR2 from the germline V gene are TSWWSYY and QGS. V was pared by 2 bases and J by 4 bases, with 17 bases of the junction left unmatched.

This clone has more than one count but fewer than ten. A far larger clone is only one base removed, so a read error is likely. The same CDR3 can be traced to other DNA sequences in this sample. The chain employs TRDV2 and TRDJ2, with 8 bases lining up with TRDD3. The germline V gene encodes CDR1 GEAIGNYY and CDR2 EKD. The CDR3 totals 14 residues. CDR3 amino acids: CACDTWGMTAQLFF. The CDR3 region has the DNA TGTGCCTGCGACACCTGGGGGATGACAGCACAACTCTTCTTT.

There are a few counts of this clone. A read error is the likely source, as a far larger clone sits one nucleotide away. The CDR3: CACDTARWGIRSRSWDTRQMFF. The CDR3 region has the DNA TGTGCCTGTGACACCGCCCGCTGGGGGATACGCTCACGGTCCTGGGACACCCGACAGATGTTTTTC. The rearrangement uses TRDV2 and TRDJ3, with 12 nucleotides matching TRDD3. Germline assignment: CDR1 GEAIGNYY and CDR2 EKD. J gave up 1 base and V 0 bases, and 12 bases lay outside the gene matches. The CDR3 consists of 22 residues.

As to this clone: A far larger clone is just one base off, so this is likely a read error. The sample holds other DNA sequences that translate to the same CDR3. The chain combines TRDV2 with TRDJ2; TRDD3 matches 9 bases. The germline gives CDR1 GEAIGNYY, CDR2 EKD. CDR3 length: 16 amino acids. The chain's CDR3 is CACDTLGDTLTAQLFF. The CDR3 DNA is TGCGCCTGTGACACCTTGGGGGATACTTTGACAGCACAACTCTTCTTT.

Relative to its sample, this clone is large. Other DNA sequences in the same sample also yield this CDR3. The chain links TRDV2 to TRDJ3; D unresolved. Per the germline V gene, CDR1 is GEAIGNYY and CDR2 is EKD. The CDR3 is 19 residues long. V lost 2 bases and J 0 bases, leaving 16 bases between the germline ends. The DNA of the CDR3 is TGTGCCTGTGACAGAGAAAGGCCCACTAGCTCCTGGGACACCCGACAGATGTTTTTC. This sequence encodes CACDRERPTSSWDTRQMFF.

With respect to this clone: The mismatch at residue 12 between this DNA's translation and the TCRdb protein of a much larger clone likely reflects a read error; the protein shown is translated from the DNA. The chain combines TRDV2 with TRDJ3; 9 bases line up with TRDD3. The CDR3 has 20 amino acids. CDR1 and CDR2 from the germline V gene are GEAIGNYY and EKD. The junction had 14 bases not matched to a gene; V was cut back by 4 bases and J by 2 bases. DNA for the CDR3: TGTGCCTGTGATTCTGTACTGGGGGAGACGGGCCCCTGGGACACCCGACAGATGTTTTTC. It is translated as CACDSVLGETGPWDTRQMFF.

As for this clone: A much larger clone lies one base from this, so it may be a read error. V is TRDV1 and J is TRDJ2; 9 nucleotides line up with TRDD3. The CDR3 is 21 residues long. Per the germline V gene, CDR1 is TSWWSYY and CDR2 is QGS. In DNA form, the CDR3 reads TGTGCTCTTGGGGAAAGCCCTACACGGTCGTACTGGGGGACCGTGACAGCACAACCCTTCTTT. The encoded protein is CALGESPTRSYWGTVTAQPFF.

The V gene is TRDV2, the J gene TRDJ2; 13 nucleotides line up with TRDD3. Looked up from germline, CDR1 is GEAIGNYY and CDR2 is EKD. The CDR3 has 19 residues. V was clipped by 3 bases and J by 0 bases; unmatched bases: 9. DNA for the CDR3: TGTGCCTGTGACCCCCTTACTGGGGGATACGAGGCTTTGACAGCACAACTCTTCTTT. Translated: CACDPLTGGYEALTAQLFF.

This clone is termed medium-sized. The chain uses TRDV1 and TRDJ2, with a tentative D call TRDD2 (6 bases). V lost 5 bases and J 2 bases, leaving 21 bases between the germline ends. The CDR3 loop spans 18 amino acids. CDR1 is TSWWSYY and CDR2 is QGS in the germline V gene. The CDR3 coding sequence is TGTGCTCTTGGGTTTCGCCTTCCGCGCCGAGAGTTGACAGCACAACTCTTCTTT. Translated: CALGFRLPRRELTAQLFF.

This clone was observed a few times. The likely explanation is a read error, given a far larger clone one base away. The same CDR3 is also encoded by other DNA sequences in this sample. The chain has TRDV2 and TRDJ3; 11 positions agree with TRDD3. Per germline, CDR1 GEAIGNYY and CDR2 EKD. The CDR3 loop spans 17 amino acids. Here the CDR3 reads CASRTGGYSWDTRQMFF. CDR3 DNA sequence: TGCGCCTCTCGTACTGGGGGATACTCCTGGGACACCCGACAGATGTTTTTC.

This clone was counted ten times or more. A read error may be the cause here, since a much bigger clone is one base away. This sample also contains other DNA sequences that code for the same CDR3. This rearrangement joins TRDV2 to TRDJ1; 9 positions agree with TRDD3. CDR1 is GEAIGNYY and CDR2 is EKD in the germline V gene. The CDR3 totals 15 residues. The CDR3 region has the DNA TGTGCCTGCGACACCTGGGGGATGTACACCGATAAACTCATCTTT. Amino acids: CACDTWGMYTDKLIF.

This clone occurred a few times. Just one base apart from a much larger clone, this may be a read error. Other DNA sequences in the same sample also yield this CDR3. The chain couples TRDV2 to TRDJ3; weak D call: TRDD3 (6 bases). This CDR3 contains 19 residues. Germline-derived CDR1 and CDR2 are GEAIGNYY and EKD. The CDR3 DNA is TGTGCTTGTGACACCTGGACCAGGGGGAACTCCTGGGACACCCGACAGATGTTTTTC. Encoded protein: CACDTWTRGNSWDTRQMFF.

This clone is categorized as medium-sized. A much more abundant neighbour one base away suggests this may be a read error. Written as DNA, the CDR3 is TGTGCCTGTGACATACTGGGGGATACGACAGCACACCTCTTCTTT. Translated: CACDILGDTTAHLFF. V usage is TRDV2 and J usage is TRDJ2; 13 bases are a match to TRDD3. This CDR3 comprises 15 residues. Looked up from germline, CDR1 is GEAIGNYY and CDR2 is EKD.